The entry that follows covers one T cell receptor (beta chain) sequence. Its antigen is still unknown. Base qualities were left out, and no much larger clone turns up one base away. From cysteine to phenylalanine, the CDR3 is 18 amino acids long. The retained sequence is limited to the CDR3, 54 bases, with the frame set at the first base. Looking up the germline V gene (reference sequence) yields CDR1 LNHDA and CDR2 SQIVND. V is shortened by 3 bases, J by 0 bases, and the region joining them spans 19 bases. For sequencing of the TCRbeta CDR3 region, genomic DNA was extracted from the sorted cells. The immunoSEQ Assay was used to sequence the TCRbeta CDR3 regions. Sourced from immuneACCESS, this table was stored by TCRdb with only in-frame sequences that have V and J called. A share of the clones is absent; for the studies checked, an unresolved V gene accounts for under half, and the remainder has no known explanation. Across this sample there are roughly 75,000 clones, with 75% to 90% seen only once. 5.5% to 8% of the sample belongs to the ten largest clones.

The sample comes from a study of OX40 agonist ivuxolimab in advanced cancers. With regard to the full study: The costimulatory receptor OX40 (CD134) was targeted by ivuxolimab, a fully human IgG2 agonistic monoclonal antibody. Of the roughly 51 dose-escalation patients, hepatocellular carcinoma was present in roughly 19, melanoma in approximately 15, renal cell carcinoma in 9 and head and neck cancer in 9. Patients were allowed to have had prior anti-PD-1, anti-PD-L1 or anti-CTLA-4 therapy, and approximately 40% of the dose-escalation patients had been treated with checkpoint inhibitors. Partial responses were achieved by three dose-escalation patients, of whom one had hepatocellular carcinoma and two had cutaneous melanoma. Intravenous ivuxolimab was administered to patients every 2 weeks at six dose levels: 0.01, 0.1, 0.3, 1.5, 3 and 10 mg/kg. The paper describes the monotherapy dose-escalation part (N ≈ 51 patients) of the phase I trial of ivuxolimab. A male proportion of around 81% and a mean age of 60 years, ranging from about 20 to 80, were recorded for the dose-escalation cohort. The purpose of peripheral TCRbeta sequencing was to test whether ivuxolimab changed TCR sequence diversity and led to clonal T-cell expansion. Study-level results and caveats: In partial responders in the 0.1-3.0 mg/kg groups, normalized peripheral clonal expansion was found to be among the lowest, especially among CD8+ T cells. At doses from 0.1 to 3.0 mg/kg, clonal expansion was seen in both CD4+ and CD8+ blood T cells between baseline and week 6. Low levels of normalized T-cell clonal expansion were also seen in some patients who did not respond. After ivuxolimab, more expanded clones were found on average in CD8+ T cells than in CD4+ T cells. The antigen specificity of the peripheral T cells that underwent clonal expansion was not determined.

The trial excluded patients who had a history of autoimmune disease or were on systemic immunosuppression. Peripheral blood for TCR sequencing was drawn from every dose cohort at baseline, at cycle 4 day 1 and at cycle 7 day 1. Samples were obtained from an open-label, multicenter, first-in-human phase I dose-escalation trial of ivuxolimab. Adults with locally advanced or metastatic melanoma, renal cell, hepatocellular, or head and neck squamous cell carcinoma were enrolled in the trial. Before TCR sequencing, CD4+ and CD8+ T cells were separately sorted from peripheral blood. Sequencing was performed on CD4+ or CD8+ T cells sorted from blood, taken in a trial of the OX40 agonist ivuxolimab. The sequence was collected from an adult with an advanced solid tumor such as melanoma, head and neck, liver or kidney cancer. The chain uses TRBV19 and TRBJ2-3, with the D gene call left open. The CDR3 region has the sequence CASSILNYPPTSTDTQYF. In nucleotide form, the sequence is TGTGCCAGTAGTATTTTGAACTACCCTCCAACTAGCACAGATACGCAGTATTTT.